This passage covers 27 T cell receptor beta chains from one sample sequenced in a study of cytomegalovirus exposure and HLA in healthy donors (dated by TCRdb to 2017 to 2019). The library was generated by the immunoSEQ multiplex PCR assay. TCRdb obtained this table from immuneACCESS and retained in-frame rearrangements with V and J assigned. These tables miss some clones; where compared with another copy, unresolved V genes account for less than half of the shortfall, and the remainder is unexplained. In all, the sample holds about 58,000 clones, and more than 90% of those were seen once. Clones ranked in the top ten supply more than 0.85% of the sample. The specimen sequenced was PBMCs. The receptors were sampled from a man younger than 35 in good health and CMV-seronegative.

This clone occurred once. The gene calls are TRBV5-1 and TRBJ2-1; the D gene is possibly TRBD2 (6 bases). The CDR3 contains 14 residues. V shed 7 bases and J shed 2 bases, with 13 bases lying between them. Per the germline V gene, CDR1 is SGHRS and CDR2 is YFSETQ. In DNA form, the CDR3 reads TGCGCCAGCGGGCTGGGCGGGGCCTACAATGAGCAGTTCTTC. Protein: CASGLGGAYNEQFF.

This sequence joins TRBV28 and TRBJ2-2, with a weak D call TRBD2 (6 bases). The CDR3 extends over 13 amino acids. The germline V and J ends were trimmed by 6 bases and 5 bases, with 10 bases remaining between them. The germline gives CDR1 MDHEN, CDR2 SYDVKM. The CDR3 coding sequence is TGTGCCAGCAGGGGAGGACTAACCGGGGAGCTGTTTTTT. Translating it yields CASRGGLTGELFF. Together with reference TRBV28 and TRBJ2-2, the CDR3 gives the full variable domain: DVKVTQSSRYLVKRTGEKVFLECVQDMDHENMFWYRQDPGLGLRLIYFSYDVKMKEKGDIPEGYSVSREKKERFSLILESASTNQTSMYLCASRGGLTGELFFGEGSRLTVL.

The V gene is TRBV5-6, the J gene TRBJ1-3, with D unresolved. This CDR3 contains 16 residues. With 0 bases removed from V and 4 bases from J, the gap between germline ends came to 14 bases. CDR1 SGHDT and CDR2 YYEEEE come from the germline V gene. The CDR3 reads CASSLEPEAFGNTIYF. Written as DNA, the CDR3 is TGTGCCAGCAGCTTGGAGCCTGAGGCTTTCGGAAACACCATATATTTT. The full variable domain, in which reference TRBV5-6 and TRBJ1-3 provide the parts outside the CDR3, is DAGVTQSPTHLIKTRGQQVTLRCSPKSGHDTVSWYQQALGQGPQFIFQYYEEEERQRGNFPDRFSGHQFPNYSSELNVNALLLGDSALYLCASSLEPEAFGNTIYFGEGSWLTVV.

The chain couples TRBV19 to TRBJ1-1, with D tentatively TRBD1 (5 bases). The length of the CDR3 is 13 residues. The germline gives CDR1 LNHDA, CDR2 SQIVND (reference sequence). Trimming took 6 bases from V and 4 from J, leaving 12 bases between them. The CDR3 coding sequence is TGTGCCAGTAGGGTGCAGGGTGTCACTGAAGCTTTCTTT. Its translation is CASRVQGVTEAFF.

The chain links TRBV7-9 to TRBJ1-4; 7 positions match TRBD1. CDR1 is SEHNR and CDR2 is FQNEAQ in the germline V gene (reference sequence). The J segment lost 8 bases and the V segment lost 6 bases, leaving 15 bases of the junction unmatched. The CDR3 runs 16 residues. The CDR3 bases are TGTGCCAGCAGGCCCCCGACAGGGAAGGGAGAAGAAAAACTGTTTTTT. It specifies CASRPPTGKGEEKLFF.

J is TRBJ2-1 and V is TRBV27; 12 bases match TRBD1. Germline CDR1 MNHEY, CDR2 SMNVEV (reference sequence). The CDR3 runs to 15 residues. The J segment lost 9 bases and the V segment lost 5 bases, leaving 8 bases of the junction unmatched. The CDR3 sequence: CASSPRDRGLVEQFF. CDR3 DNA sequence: TGTGCCAGCAGTCCCCGGGACAGGGGGCTTGTTGAGCAGTTCTTC.

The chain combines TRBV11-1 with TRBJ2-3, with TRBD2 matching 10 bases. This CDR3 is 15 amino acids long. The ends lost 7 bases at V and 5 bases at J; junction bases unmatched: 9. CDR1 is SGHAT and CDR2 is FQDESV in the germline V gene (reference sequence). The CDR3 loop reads CASTSGSKILDTQYF. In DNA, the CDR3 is TGTGCCAGCACTAGCGGGAGTAAGATCCTAGATACGCAGTATTTT.

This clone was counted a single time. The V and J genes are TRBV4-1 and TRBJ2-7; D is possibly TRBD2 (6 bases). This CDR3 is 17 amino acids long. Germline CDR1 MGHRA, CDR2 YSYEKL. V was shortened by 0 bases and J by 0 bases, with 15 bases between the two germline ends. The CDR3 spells CASSQDIGGASSYEQYF. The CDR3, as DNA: TGCGCCAGCAGCCAAGATATCGGAGGGGCCAGCTCCTACGAGCAGTACTTC.

CDR3 DNA: TGTGCCAGCAGCTCGACAGGCGGCGAAAAACTGTTTTTT. It specifies CASSSTGGEKLFF. The chain joins TRBV7-8 to TRBJ1-4; a weak D match, TRBD1 (6 bases). There are 13 residues in the CDR3. CDR1 SGHVS and CDR2 FQNEAQ come from the germline V gene. V lost 4 bases to trimming and J lost 8 bases, with 11 bases between them.

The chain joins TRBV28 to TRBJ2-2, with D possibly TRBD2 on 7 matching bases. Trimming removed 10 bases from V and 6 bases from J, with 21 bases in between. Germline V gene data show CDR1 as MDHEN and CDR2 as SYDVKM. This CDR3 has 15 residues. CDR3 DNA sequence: TGTGCCATAGGGGGTAGGGAGGGCCAGGCCGGGGAGCTGTTTTTT. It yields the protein CAIGGREGQAGELFF.

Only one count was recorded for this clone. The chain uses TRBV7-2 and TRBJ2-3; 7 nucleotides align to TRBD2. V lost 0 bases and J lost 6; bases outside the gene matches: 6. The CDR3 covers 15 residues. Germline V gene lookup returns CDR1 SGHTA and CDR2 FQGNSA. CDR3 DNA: TGTGCCAGCAGCTTAGCGAGCGGGACGGGGGATACGCAGTATTTT. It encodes CASSLASGTGDTQYF.

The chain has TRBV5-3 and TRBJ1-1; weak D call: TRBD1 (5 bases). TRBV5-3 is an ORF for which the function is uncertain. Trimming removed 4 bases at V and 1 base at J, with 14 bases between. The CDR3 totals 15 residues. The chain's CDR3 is CARSGQGLENTEAFF. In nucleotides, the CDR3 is TGTGCCAGAAGCGGGCAGGGACTCGAGAACACTGAAGCTTTCTTT.

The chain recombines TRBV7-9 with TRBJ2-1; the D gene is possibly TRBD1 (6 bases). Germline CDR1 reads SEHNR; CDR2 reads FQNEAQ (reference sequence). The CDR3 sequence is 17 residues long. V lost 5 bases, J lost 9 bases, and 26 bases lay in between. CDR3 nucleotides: TGTGCCAGCAGCCGCCCGTTCGCAGGGGTTGAGGGTATTGAGCAGTTCTTC. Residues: CASSRPFAGVEGIEQFF.

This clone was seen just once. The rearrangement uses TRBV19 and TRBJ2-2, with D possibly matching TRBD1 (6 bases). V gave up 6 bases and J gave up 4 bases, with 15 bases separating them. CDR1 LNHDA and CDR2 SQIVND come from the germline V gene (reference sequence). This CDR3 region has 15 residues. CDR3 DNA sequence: TGTGCCAGTAGCGACAGACAGGTTAGCACCGGGGAGCTGTTTTTT. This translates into CASSDRQVSTGELFF.

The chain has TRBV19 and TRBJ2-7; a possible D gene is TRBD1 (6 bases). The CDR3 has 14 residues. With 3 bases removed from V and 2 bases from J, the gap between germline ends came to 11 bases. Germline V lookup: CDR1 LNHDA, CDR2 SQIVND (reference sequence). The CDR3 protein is CASSIGQSPYEQYF. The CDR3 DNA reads TGTGCCAGTAGTATCGGACAGAGCCCCTACGAGCAGTACTTC.

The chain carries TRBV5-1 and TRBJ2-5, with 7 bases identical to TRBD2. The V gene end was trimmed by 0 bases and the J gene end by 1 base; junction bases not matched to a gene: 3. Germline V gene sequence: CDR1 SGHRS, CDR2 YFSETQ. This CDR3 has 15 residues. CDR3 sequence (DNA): TGCGCCAGCAGCTTGGGGTCTAGCGGCCAAGAGACCCAGTACTTC. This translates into CASSLGSSGQETQYF.

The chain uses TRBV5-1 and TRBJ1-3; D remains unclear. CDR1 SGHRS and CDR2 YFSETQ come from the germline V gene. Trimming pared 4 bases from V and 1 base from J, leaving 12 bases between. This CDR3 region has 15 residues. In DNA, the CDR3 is TGCGCCAGCAGCGCCGGGTACATTTCTGGAAACACCATATATTTT. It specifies CASSAGYISGNTIYF.

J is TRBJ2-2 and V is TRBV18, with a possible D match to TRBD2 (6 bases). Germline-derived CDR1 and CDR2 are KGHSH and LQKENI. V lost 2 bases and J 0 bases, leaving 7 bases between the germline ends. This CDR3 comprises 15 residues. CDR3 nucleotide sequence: TGTGCCAGCTCACCAAGGGAGGCGAACACCGGGGAGCTGTTTTTT. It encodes CASSPREANTGELFF.

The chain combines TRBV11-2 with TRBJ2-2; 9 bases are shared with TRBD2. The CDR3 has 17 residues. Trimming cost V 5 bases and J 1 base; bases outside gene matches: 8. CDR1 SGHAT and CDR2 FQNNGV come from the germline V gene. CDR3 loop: CASSQGFSGRNTGELFF. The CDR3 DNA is TGTGCCAGCAGCCAAGGTTTTAGCGGGAGGAACACCGGGGAGCTGTTTTTT.

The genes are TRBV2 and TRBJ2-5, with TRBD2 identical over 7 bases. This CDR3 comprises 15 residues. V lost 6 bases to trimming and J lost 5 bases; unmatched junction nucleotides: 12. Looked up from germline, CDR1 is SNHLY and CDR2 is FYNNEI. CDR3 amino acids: CASSGGGWGRETQYF. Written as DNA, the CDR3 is TGTGCCAGCAGCGGGGGAGGGTGGGGACGGGAGACCCAGTACTTC.

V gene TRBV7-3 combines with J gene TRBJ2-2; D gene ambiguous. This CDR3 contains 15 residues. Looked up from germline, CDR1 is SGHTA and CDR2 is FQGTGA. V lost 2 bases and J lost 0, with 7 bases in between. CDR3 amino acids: CASSLSETNTGELFF. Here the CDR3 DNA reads TGTGCCAGCAGCTTATCCGAGACGAACACCGGGGAGCTGTTTTTT.

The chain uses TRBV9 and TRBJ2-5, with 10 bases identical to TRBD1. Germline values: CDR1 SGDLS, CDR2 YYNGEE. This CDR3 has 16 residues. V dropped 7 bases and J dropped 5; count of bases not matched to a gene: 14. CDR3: CASSRGGQGYEETQYF. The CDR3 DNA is TGTGCCAGCTCCAGGGGGGGACAGGGGTACGAGGAGACCCAGTACTTC. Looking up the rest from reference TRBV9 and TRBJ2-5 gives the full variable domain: DSGVTQTPKHLITATGQRVTLRCSPRSGDLSVYWYQQSLDQGLQFLIQYYNGEERAKGNILERFSAQQFPDLHSELNLSSLELGDSALYFCASSRGGQGYEETQYFGPGTRLLVL.

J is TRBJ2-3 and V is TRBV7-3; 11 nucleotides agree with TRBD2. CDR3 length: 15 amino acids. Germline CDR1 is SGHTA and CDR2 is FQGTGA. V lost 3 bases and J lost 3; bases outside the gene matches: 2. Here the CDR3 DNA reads TGTGCCAGCAGCTTCACTAGCGGGAGAACAGATACGCAGTATTTT. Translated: CASSFTSGRTDTQYF.

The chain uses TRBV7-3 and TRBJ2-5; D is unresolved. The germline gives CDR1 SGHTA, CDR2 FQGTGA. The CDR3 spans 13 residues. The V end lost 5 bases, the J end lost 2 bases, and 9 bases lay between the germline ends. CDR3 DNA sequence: TGTGCCAGCAGCCGAACCCAGCAAGAGACCCAGTACTTC. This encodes CASSRTQQETQYF.

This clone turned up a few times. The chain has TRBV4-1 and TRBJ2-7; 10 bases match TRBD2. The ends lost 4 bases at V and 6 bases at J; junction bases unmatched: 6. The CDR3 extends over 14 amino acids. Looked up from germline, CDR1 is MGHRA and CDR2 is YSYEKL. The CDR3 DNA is TGCGCCAGCAGCCCAACGGGACTAGCGTCCGAGCAGTACTTC. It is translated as CASSPTGLASEQYF.

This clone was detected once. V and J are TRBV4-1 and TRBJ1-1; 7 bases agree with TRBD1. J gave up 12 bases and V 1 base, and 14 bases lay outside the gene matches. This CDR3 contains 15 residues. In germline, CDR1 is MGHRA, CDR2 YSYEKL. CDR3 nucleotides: TGCGCCAGCAGCCAAGGTCAGGGCGGGACAGCGTCCCCTTTCTTT. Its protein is CASSQGQGGTASPFF.

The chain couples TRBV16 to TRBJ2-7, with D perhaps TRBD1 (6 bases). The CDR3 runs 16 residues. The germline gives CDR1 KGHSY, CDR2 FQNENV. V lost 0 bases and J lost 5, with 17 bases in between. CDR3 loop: CASSQSRQATSDEQYF. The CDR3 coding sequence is TGTGCCAGCAGCCAATCCCGACAGGCGACGTCGGACGAGCAGTACTTC.